This entry describes one TCR beta chain. This sample was included in a study of identifying expanded T cells in peripheral blood. Only in-frame clones appear in the TCRdb table, and some are missing; sequencing was by immunoSEQ multiplex PCR. Among 120,000 or so clones listed, around 84% were seen once. Trimming left V 0 bases short and J 0 bases short, with 12 bases between. The V gene's germline CDR1 is GTSNPN and CDR2 SVGIG (reference sequence). The CDR3 contains 16 residues. Material for sequencing was blood. The sequence came from a person aged 18-69 years in good health. The chain has TRBV30 and TRBJ2-1; D might be TRBD2 (5 bases). The CDR3 reads CAWSVRGVSSYNEQFF. The CDR3 coding sequence is TGTGCCTGGAGTGTACGGGGAGTTAGCTCCTACAATGAGCAGTTCTTC.